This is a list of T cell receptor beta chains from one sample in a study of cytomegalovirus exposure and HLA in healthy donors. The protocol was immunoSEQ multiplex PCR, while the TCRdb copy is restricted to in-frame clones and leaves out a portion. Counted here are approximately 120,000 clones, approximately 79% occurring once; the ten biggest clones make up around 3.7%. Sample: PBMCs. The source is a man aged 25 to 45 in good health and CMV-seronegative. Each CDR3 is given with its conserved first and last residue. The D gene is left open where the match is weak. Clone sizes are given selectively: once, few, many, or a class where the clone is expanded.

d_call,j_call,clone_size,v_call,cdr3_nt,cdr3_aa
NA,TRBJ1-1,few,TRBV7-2,TGTGCCAGCAGCTTAGATCGGGTGAAGACTGAAGCTTTCTTT,CASSLDRVKTEAFF
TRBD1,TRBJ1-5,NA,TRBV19,TGTGCCAGTAGCCGGAGGGGGCCGTCGAATCAGCCCCAGCATTTT,CASSRRGPSNQPQHF
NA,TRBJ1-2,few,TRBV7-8,TGTGCCAGCAGCTTAGAGCCGGGGGACTATGGCTACACCTTC,CASSLEPGDYGYTF
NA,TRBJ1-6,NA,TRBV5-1,TGCGCCAGCAGAAAGACATACGATAATTCACCCCTCCACTTT,CASRKTYDNSPLHF
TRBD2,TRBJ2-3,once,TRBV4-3,TGCGCCAGCAGCCAAGACGGTAGCGGGGAAACAGATACGCAGTATTTT,CASSQDGSGETDTQYF
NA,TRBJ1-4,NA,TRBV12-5,TGTGCTAGTGGTTTGTGGACTAGGGGCGAAAAACTGTTTTTT,CASGLWTRGEKLFF
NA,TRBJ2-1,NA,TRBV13,TGTGCCAGCAGCCCGAGAACTAGTAATGAGCAGTTCTTC,CASSPRTSNEQFF
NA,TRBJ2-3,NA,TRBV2,TGTGCCAGCAGTGGGCGGGTAGCGGAATACGATACGCAGTATTTT,CASSGRVAEYDTQYF
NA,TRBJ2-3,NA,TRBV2,TGTGCCAGCAGTGCGCGCTACGGGGCAGATACGCAGTATTTT,CASSARYGADTQYF
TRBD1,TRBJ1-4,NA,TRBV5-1,TGCGCCAGCAGCCCGGGACAGGGTATAAATGAAAAACTGTTTTTT,CASSPGQGINEKLFF
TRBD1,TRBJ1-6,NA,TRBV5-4,TGTGCCAGCAGCTCAGGACAGGAAATCTATAATTCACCCCTCCACTTT,CASSSGQEIYNSPLHF
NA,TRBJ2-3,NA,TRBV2,TGTGCCAGCAGTGAAGAGGAGGGGCCACGCACAGATACGCAGTATTTT,CASSEEEGPRTDTQYF
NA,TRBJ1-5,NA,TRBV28,TGTGCCAGCAGTTTACAGGGTTCCCATCAGCCCCAGCATTTT,CASSLQGSHQPQHF
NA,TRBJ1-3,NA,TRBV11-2,TGTGCCAGCAGCTTAGGTCTGGGGGCTACTGGAAACACCATATATTTT,CASSLGLGATGNTIYF
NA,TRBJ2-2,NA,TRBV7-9,TGTGCCAGCAGCGCCACAACGGACAGACCCCTTGACAACACCGGGGAGCTGTTTTTT,CASSATTDRPLDNTGELFF
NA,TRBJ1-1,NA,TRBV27,TGTGCCAGCAGTCGAGCAGGGGTGGGAAACACTGAAGCTTTCTTT,CASSRAGVGNTEAFF
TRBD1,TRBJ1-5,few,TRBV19,TGTGCCAGTAGTCAGGGGGCAGTCGGTCAGCCCCAGCATTTT,CASSQGAVGQPQHF
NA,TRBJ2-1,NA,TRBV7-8,TGTGCCAGCAGCTTAGGTTCGTTCGGGGGTCACTCCTACAATGAGCAGTTCTTC,CASSLGSFGGHSYNEQFF
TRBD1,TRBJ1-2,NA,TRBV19,TGTGCCAGTAGACCTTGGGACAGGGGAAACTATGGCTACACCTTC,CASRPWDRGNYGYTF
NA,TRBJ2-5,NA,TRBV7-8,TGTGCCAGCAGCTTAGTACAGGACAGAGAGACCCAGTACTTC,CASSLVQDRETQYF
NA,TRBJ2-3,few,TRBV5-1,TGCGCCAGCAGCTTGGGTCCTAACGGAGATACGCAGTATTTT,CASSLGPNGDTQYF
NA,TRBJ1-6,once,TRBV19,TGTGCCAGTAGTGTCAGGGACTATAATTCACCCCTCCACTTT,CASSVRDYNSPLHF
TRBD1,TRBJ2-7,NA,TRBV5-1,TGCGCCAGCAGCGATCCGGGACAGGGGGCTCTTTACGAGCAGTACTTC,CASSDPGQGALYEQYF